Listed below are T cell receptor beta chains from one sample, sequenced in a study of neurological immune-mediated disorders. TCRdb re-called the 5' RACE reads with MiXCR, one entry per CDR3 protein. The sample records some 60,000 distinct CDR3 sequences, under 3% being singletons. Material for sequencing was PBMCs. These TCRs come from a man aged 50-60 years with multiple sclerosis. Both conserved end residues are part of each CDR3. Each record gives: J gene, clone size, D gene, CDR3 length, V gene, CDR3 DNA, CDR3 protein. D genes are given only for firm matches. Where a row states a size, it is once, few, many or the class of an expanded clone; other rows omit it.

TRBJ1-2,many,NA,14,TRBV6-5,TGTGCCAGCAGCCCGACGGACTCTAACTATGGCTACACCTTC,CASSPTDSNYGYTF
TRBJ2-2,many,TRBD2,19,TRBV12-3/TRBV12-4,TGTGCCAGCAGTTTAGGGAGACTAGCGGGGGGGCCCGTCACCGGGGAGCTGTTTTTT,CASSLGRLAGGPVTGELFF
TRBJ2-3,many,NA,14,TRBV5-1,TGCGCCAGCAGCTTAGGTGGACCCACAGATACGCAGTATTTT,CASSLGGPTDTQYF
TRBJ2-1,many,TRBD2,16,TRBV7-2,TGTGCCAGCAGCTTAGTGCGGTGGGGGGGACACAATGAGCAGTTCTTC,CASSLVRWGGHNEQFF
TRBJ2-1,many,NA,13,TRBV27,TGTGCCACCACCGGGAGCTCCTACAATGAGCAGTTCTTC,CATTGSSYNEQFF
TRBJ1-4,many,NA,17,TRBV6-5,TGTGCCAGCAGTTACTCAACAGTGGGACGAATGAAAAACGGGCTGTTTTTT,CASSYSTVGRMKNGLFF
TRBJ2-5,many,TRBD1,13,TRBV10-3,TGTGCCACCGTACAACAGGGGAGCGAGACCCAGTACTTC,CATVQQGSETQYF
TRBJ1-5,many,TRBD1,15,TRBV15,TGTGCCACCAGCACCCGACAGGGCGTCAATCAGCCCCAGCATTTT,CATSTRQGVNQPQHF
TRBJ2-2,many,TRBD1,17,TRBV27,TGTGCCAGCAGTTCCTACCGGGACAGGGCGGACACCGGGGAGCTGTTTTTT,CASSSYRDRADTGELFF
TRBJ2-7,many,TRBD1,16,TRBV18,TGTGCCAGCCTACCACTACCGGGACAGGGTTCCTACGAGCAGTACTTC,CASLPLPGQGSYEQYF
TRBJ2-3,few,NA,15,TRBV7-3,TGTGCCAGCAGCTGGAGGGGTCAGGGGAGTGATACGCAGTATTTT,CASSWRGQGSDTQYF
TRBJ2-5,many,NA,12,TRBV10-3,TGTGCCATCAGTATTTCAGGGGAGACCCAGTACTTC,CAISISGETQYF
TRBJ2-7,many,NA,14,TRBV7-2,TGTGCCAGCAGCTGGACCTTTGGCTCCTACGAGCAGTACTTC,CASSWTFGSYEQYF
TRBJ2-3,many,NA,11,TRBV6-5,TGTGCCAGCAGTAAATCAGATACGCAGTATTTT,CASSKSDTQYF
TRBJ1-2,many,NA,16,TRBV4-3,TGCGCCAGCAGCCAAGATCCCACTCCGAGACAGTATGGCTACACCTTC,CASSQDPTPRQYGYTF
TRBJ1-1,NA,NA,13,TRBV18,TGTGCCAGCTCAGCAACACGTACCACTGAAGCTTTCTTT,CASSATRTTEAFF
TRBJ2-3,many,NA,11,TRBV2,TGTGCCAGCACGAGTTTGGATACGCAGTATTTT,CASTSLDTQYF
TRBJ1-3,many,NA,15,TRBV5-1,TGCGCCAGCAGCTTGAGGGAGAGCTCTGGAAACACCATATATTTT,CASSLRESSGNTIYF
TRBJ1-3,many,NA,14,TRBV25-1,TGTGCCAGCAGTGAAGAGAGGTCTGGAAACACCATATATTTT,CASSEERSGNTIYF
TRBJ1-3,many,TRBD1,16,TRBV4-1,TGCGCCAGCAGCCAACCGACAGGGCGCTCTGGAAACACCATATATTTT,CASSQPTGRSGNTIYF
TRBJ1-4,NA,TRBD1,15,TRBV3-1,TGTGCCAGCAGCCAAGGCGGGACAGAGAATGAAAAACTGTTTTTT,CASSQGGTENEKLFF
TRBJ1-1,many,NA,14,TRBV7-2,TGTGCCAGCAGCTTAACAGATGGGGGCACTGAAGCTTTCTTT,CASSLTDGGTEAFF
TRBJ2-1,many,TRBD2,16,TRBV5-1,TGCGCCAGCAGCTTGGAGCCTAGCGGGGCCTACAATGAGCAGTTCTTC,CASSLEPSGAYNEQFF
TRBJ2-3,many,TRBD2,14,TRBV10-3,TGTGCCATCAGAACTAGCGGGGGGATAGATACGCAGTATTTT,CAIRTSGGIDTQYF
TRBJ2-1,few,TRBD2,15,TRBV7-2,TGTGCCAGCAGCTCGGCTAGCGGGGGTCACAATGAGCAGTTCTTC,CASSSASGGHNEQFF
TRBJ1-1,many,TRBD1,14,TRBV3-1,TGTGCCAGCGGCGGGACAGGGACGTTGACTGAAGCTTTCTTT,CASGGTGTLTEAFF
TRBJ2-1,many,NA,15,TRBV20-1,TGCAGTGCCAGGGGACCTCTGCGACTACCCAATGAGCAGTTCTTC,CSARGPLRLPNEQFF
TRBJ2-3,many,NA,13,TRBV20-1,TGCAGTGCTAGGCAGAGATTCACAGATACGCAGTATTTT,CSARQRFTDTQYF
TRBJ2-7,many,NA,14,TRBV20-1,TGCAGTGCCATCGACAGGTTAAGCTCCTACGAGCAGTACTTC,CSAIDRLSSYEQYF
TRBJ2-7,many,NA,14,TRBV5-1,TGCGCCAGCAGCTTGGCCCCAGGATCCTACGAGCAGTACTTC,CASSLAPGSYEQYF
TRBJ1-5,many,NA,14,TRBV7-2,TGTGCCAGCAGCGCTGTCGGGTTCAATCAGCCCCAGCATTTT,CASSAVGFNQPQHF
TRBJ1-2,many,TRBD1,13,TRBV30,TGTGCCTGCCGGGGACAGGGGTTGGATGGCTACACCTTC,CACRGQGLDGYTF
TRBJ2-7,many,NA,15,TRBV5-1,TGCGCCAGCAGCTTGGGACAGGGAGGGTTCGGCGAGCAGTACTTC,CASSLGQGGFGEQYF
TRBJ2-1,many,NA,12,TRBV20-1,TGCAGTGGTAAGGGGCTCGCAAATGAGCAGTTCTTC,CSGKGLANEQFF
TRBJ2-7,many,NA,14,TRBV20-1,TGCAGTGCCAGGGAGGGCAGGGGCGCCTACGAGCAGTACTTC,CSAREGRGAYEQYF
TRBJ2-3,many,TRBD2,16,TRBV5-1,TGCGCCAGCAGCGTCCTAGCGGGGGGCAGCACAGATACGCAGTATTTT,CASSVLAGGSTDTQYF
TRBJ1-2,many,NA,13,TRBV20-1,TGCAGTGCTCCCCCCGGGGGGAACTATGGCTACACCTTC,CSAPPGGNYGYTF
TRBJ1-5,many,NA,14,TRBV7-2,TGTGCCAGCAGCATAAGCGGGGGACCAATGGCCCAGCATTTT,CASSISGGPMAQHF
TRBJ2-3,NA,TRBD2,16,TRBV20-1,TGCAGTGCTAGGGCTAGTGGGACTAGCTTCACAGATACGCAGTATTTT,CSARASGTSFTDTQYF
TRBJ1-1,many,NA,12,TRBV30,TGTGCCTGGGGGAGTTATCACGCTGAAGCTTTCTTT,CAWGSYHAEAFF
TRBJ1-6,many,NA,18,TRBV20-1,TGCAGTGCTAGAGGTAGGATCTCGGCTACGGCGTATAATTCACCCCTCCACTTT,CSARGRISATAYNSPLHF
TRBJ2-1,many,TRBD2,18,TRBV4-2,TGTGCCAGCAGCCAAGAGGCGGGCGGCGGGAGCTCCTACAATGAGCAGTTCTTC,CASSQEAGGGSSYNEQFF
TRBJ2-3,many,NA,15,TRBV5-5,TGTGCCAGCAGCTTGGCCTGGGGCCCCACAGATACGCAGTATTTT,CASSLAWGPTDTQYF
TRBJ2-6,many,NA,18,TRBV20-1,TGCAGTGCTAGTCCCGGTTGGGGTGGGGCCAGTCAGGCCAACGTCCTGACTTTC,CSASPGWGGASQANVLTF
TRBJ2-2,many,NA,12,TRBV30,TGTGCCTGGAGGACAGACACCGGGGAGCTGTTTTTT,CAWRTDTGELFF
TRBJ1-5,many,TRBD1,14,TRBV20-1,TGCAGTGCTCCGGACAGGGGCAGCAATCAGCCCCAGCATTTT,CSAPDRGSNQPQHF
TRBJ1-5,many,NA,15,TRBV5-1,TGCGCCAGCAGCTTGGGGCTGATCGAAGGTCAGCCCCAGCATTTT,CASSLGLIEGQPQHF
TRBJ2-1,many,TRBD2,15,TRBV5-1,TGCGCCAGCAACTGGCGGACTAGCGGGGACAATGAGCAGTTCTTC,CASNWRTSGDNEQFF
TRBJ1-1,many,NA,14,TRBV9,TGTGCCAGCAGCGTAGACAGGGTAGGGGCTGAAGCTTTCTTT,CASSVDRVGAEAFF
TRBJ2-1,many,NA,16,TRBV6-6,TGTGCCAGCAGTTACTTCACCCGAGGGGACTACAATGAGCAGTTCTTC,CASSYFTRGDYNEQFF
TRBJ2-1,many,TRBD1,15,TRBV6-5,TGTGCCAGCAGTTACCCCGGGACAGGGGTCCATGAGCAGTTCTTC,CASSYPGTGVHEQFF
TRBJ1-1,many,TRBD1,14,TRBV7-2,TGTGCCAGCAGCCCCCAAGGGGGCATAACTGAAGCTTTCTTT,CASSPQGGITEAFF
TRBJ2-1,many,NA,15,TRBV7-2,TGTGCCAGCAGCTTAGAGGGATCCTGGGTCAATGAGCAGTTCTTC,CASSLEGSWVNEQFF
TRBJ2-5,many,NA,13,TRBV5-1,TGCGCCAGCAGCTTGGACCTCACCGGGCTGCAGTACTTC,CASSLDLTGLQYF
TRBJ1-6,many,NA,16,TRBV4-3,TGCGCCAGCAGCCAAGGCAGGGGAGGGAGGAATTCACCCCTCCACTTT,CASSQGRGGRNSPLHF
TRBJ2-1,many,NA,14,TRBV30,TGTGCCTGGAGTGCCTACAACTTCTACAATGAGCAGTTCTTC,CAWSAYNFYNEQFF
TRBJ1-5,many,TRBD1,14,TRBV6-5,TGTGCCAGCAAAAGACAGGGCACCAATCAGCCCCAGCATTTT,CASKRQGTNQPQHF